This TCR beta chain was sequenced during a study of post-analysis software for immune sequencing data. As to this clonotype: Antigen specificity is unknown.

Included in the TCR beta cDNA libraries were unique molecular identifiers. TCRdb reprocessed the PCR reads with MiXCR, giving one entry per CDR3 protein. The table shows a few hundred thousand distinct CDR3 sequences, with 35% to 45% occurring only once. Germline CDR1 SQVTM, CDR2 ANQGSEA. This CDR3 region has 13 residues. V dropped 6 bases and J dropped 3; count of bases not matched to a gene: 5. General observations from the study: The study found TRBV5-6, TRBV5-1 and TRBV20-1 among 4 or 5 TRBV segments more frequent in patients than controls.

The sample consisted of blood. The rearrangement joins TRBV29-1 to TRBJ2-7, with 10 positions matching TRBD1. This clonotype was obtained from a girl aged 2 to 9 with multiple sclerosis. This CDR3 reads CSVPGQGIYEQYF. Here the CDR3 DNA reads TGCAGCGTACCGGGACAGGGGATCTACGAGCAGTACTTC.